This T cell receptor beta chain was recovered during a study of T cell responses to AZD1222 COVID-19 vaccine. The overall study: Doses given second, at about 4 or about 12 weeks, were pooled.

The CDR3 extends over 14 amino acids. Looked up from germline, CDR1 is DFQATT and CDR2 is SNEGSKA (reference sequence). The V and J ends lost 3 bases and 4 bases respectively, with 13 bases between them. Clones were sequenced by immunoSEQ multiplex PCR, and TCRdb holds only the in-frame ones, with some missing. The sample contains 150,000 to 200,000 clones, more than 85% of which appear only once. Of note for this clone: Its antigen is currently unknown.

Findings and limits, study-wide: Seropositivity was recorded at baseline in only a handful of AZD1222 recipients. Donors, mostly white British, included more females; clonal diversity was possibly underestimated.

The rearrangement links TRBV20-1 to TRBJ1-5, with D unresolved. The sample consisted of peripheral blood, taken on day 0 of AZD1222 vaccination. The TCR originated in an adult in good health. The DNA of the CDR3 is TGCAGTGCTAGTAATCCAGGTTGGAATCAGCCCCAGCATTTT. This gives the protein CSASNPGWNQPQHF.